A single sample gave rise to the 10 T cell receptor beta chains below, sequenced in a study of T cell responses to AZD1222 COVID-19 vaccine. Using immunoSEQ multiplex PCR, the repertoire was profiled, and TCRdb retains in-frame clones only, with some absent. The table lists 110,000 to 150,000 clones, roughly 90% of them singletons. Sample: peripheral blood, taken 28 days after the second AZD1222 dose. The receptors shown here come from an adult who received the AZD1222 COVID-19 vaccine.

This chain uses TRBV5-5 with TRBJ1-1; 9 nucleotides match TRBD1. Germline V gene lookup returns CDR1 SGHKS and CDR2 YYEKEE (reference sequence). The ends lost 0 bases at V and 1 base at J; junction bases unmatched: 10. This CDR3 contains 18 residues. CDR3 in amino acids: CASSLVWVVGQGNTEAFF. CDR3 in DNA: TGTGCCAGCAGCTTGGTATGGGTAGTGGGACAGGGGAACACTGAAGCTTTCTTT.

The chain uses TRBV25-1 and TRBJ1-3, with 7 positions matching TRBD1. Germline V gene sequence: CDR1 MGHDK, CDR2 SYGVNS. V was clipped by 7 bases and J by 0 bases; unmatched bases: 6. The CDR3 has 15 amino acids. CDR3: CASKRDRVSGNTIYF. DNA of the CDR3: TGTGCCAGCAAAAGGGACAGAGTCTCTGGAAACACCATATATTTT.

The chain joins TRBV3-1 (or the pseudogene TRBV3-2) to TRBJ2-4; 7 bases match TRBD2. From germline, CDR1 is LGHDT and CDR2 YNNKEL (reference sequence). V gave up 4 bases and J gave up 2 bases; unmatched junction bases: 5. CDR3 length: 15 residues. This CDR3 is CASSPRAGTKNIQYF. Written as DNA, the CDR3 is TGTGCCAGCAGCCCCAGAGCGGGGACCAAAAACATTCAGTACTTC.

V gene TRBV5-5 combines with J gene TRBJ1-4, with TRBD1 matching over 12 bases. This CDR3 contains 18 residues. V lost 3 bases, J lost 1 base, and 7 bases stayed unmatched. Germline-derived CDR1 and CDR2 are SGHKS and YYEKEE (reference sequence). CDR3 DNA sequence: TGTGCCAGCAGCTCCCGACGGGACAGGGGGCTAACTAATGAAAAACTGTTTTTT. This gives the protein CASSSRRDRGLTNEKLFF.

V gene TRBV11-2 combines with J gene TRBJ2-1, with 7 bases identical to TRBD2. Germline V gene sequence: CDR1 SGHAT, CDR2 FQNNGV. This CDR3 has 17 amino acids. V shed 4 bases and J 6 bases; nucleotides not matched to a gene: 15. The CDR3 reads CASSSILMGGSFNEQFF. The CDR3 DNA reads TGTGCCAGCAGCTCAATACTTATGGGCGGGAGTTTCAATGAGCAGTTCTTC.

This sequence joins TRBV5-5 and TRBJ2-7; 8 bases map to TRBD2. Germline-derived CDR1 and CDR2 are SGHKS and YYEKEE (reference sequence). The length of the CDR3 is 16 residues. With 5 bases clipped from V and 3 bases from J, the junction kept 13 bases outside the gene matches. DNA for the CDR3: TGTGCCAGCAGTCCCGCTGGCAGCGGGGGACGCTACGAGCAGTACTTC. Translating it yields CASSPAGSGGRYEQYF.

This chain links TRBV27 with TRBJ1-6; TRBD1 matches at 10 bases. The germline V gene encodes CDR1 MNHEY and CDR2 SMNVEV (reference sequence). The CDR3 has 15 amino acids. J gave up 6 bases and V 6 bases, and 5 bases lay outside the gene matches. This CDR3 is CASRGWDRGNSPLHF. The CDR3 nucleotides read TGTGCCAGCAGGGGATGGGACAGGGGTAATTCACCCCTCCACTTT.

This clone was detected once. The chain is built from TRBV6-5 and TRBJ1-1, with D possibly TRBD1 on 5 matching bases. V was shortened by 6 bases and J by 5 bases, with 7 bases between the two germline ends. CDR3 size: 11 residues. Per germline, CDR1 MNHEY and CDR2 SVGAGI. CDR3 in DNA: TGTGCCAGCAGGTGGGGGACTGAAGCTTTCTTT. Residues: CASRWGTEAFF.

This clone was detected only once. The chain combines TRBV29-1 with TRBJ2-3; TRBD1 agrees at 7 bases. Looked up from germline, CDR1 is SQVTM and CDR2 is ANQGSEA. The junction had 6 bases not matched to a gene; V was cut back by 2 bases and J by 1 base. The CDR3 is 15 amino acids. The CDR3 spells CSVETGVFGTDTQYF. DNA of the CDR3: TGCAGCGTTGAAACAGGGGTTTTCGGCACAGATACGCAGTATTTT.

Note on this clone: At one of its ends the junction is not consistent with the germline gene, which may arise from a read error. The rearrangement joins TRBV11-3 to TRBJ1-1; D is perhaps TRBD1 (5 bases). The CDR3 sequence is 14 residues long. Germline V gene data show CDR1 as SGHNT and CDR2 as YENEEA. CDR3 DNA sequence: TGTGCCAGCAGCGTCGGGGGTCGGAACACTGAAGCCTTCTTT. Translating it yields CASSVGGRNTEAFF. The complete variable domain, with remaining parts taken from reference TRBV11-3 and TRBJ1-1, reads EAGVVQSPRYKIIEKKQPVAFWCNPISGHNTLYWYLQNLGQGPELLIRYENEEAVDDSQLPKDRFSAERLKGVDSTLKIQPAELGDSAVYLCASSVGGRNTEAFFGQGTRLTVV.